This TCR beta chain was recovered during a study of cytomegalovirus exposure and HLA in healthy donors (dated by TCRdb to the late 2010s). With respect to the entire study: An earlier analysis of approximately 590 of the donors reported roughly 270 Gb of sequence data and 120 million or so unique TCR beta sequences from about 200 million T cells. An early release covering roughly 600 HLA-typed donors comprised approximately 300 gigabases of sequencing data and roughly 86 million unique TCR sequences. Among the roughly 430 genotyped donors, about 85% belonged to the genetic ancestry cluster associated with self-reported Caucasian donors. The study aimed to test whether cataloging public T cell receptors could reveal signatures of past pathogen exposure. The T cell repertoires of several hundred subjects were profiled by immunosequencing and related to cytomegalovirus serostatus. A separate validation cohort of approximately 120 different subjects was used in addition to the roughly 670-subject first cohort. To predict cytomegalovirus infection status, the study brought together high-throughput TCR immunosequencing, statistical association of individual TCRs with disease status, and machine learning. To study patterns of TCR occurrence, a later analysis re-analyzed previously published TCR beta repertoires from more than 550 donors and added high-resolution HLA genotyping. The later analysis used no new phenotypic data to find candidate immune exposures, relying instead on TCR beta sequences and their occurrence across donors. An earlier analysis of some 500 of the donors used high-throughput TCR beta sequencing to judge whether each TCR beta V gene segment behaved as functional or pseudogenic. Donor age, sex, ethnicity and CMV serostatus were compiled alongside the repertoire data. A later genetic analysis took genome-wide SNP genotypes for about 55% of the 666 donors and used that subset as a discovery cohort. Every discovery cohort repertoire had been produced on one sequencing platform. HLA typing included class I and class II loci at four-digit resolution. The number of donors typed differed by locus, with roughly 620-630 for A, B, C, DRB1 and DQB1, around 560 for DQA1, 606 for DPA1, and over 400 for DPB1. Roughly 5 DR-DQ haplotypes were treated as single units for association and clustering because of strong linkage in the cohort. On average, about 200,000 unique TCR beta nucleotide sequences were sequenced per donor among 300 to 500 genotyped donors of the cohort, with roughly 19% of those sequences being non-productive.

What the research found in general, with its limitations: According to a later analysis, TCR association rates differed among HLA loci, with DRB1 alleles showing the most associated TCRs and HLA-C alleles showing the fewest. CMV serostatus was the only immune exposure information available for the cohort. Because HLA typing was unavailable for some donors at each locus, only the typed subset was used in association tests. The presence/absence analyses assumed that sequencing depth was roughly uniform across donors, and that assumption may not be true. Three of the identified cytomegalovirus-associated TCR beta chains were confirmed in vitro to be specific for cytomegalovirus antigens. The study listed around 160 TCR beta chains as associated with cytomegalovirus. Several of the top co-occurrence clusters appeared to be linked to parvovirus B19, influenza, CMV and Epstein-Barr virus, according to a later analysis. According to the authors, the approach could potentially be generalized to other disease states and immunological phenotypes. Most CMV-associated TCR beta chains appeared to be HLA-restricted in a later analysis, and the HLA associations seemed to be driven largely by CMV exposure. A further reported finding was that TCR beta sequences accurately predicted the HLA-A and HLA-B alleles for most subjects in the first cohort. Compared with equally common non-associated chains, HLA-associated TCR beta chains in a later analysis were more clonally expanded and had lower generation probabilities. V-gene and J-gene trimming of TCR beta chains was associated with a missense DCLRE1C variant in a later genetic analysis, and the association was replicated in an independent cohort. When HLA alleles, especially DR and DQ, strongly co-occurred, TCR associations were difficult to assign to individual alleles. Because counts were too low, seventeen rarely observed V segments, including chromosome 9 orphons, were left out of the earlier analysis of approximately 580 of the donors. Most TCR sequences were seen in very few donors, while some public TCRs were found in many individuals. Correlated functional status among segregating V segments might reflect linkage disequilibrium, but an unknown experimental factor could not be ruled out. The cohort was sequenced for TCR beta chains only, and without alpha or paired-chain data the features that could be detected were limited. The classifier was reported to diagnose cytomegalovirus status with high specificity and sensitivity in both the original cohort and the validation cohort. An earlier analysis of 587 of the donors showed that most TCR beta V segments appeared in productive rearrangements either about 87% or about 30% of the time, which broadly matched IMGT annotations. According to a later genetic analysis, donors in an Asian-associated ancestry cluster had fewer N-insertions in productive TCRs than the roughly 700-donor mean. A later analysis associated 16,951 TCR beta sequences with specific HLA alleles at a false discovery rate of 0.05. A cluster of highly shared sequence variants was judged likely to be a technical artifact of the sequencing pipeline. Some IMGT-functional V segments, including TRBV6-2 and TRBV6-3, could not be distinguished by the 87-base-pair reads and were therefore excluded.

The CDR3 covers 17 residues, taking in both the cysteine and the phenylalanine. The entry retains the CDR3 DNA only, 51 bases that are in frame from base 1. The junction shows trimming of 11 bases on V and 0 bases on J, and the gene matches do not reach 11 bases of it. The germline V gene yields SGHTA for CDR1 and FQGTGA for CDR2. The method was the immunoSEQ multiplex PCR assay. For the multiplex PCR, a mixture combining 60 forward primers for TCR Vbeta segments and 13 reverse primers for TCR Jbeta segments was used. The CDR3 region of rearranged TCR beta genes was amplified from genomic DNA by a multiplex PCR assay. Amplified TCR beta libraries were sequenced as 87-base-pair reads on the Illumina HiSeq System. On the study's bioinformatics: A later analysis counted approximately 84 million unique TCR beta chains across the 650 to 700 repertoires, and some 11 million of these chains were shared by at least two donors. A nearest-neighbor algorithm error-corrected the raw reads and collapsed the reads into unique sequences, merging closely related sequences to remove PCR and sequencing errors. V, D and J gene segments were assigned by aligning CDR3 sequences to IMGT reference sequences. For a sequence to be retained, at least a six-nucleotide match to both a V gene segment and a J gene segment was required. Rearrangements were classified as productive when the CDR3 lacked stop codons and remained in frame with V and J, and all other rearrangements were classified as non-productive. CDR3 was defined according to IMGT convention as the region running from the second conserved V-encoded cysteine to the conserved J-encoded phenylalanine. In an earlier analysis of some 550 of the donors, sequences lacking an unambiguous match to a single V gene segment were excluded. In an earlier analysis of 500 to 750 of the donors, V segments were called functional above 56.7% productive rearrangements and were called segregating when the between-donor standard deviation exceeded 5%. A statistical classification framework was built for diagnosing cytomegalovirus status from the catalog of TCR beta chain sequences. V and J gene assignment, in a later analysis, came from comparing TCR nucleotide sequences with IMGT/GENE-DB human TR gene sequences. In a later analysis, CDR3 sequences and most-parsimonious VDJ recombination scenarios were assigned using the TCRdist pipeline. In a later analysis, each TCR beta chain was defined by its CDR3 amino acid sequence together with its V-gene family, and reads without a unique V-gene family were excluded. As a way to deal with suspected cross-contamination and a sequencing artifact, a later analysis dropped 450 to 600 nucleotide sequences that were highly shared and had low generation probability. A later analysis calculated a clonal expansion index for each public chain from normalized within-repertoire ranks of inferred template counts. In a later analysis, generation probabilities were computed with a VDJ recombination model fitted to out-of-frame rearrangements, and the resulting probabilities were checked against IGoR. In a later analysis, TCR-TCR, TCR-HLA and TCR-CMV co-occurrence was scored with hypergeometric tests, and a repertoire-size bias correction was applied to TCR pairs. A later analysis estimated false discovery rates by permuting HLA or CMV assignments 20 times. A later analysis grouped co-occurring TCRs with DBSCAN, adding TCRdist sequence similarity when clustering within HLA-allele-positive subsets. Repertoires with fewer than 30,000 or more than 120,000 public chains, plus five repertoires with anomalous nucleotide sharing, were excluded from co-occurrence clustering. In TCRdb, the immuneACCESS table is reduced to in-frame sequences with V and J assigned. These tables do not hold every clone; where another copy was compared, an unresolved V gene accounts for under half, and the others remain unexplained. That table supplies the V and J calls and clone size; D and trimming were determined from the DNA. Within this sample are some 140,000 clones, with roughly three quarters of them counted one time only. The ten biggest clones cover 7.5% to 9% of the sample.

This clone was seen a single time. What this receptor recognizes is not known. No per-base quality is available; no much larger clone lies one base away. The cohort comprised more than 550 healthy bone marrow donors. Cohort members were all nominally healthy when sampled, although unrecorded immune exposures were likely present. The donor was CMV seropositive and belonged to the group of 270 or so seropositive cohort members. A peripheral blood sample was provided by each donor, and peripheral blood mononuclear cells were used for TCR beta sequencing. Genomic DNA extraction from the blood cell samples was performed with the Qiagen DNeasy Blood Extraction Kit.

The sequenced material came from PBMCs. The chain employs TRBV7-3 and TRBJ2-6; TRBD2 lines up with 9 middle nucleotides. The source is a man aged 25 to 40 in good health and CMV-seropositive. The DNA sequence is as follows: TGTGCCCGGCGGGGGGGCAGACCGATCTCTGGGGCCAACGTCCTGACTTTC. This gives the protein CARRGGRPISGANVLTF.